These T cell receptor beta chains were read from a single sample in a study of type 1 and type 2 diabetes patients. TCRdb processed the multiplex PCR reads anew with MiXCR; each CDR3 protein has one entry. This table holds approximately 260,000 distinct CDR3 sequences, around 50% found once. The material sequenced was peripheral blood mononuclear cells (PBMCs). These TCRs come from a man between 18 and 35 years old with type 2 diabetes. Both conserved end residues are part of each CDR3. The D gene is left open where the match is weak. Rows may omit the clone size; those that give it use once, few, many or a size class.

>TRBJ2-2|-|-|TRBV29-1
TGCAGCACTTCCGGGAACTCGGACGGGGAGCTGTTTTTT
CSTSGNSDGELFF
>TRBJ2-7|-|-|TRBV12-3/TRBV12-4
TGTGCCAGCAGTTTAGGATCAGGGTTCCCCTACGAGCAGTACTTC
CASSLGSGFPYEQYF
>TRBJ1-4|-|TRBD1|TRBV19
TGTGCCAGTAGTATCCGGGACAGGAATGAAAAACTGTTTTTT
CASSIRDRNEKLFF
>TRBJ1-1|-|TRBD1|TRBV10-1
TGCGCCAGCAGTGATGGGACAGTTGGATATAGTGAAGCTTTCTTT
CASSDGTVGYSEAFF
>TRBJ2-7|few|TRBD2|TRBV10-3
TGTGCCATCAGTGAGTCAGGACTAGCGGGGCCCTCCTACGAGCAGTACTTC
CAISESGLAGPSYEQYF
>TRBJ1-5|once|TRBD1|TRBV19
TGTGCCAGTAGTGGGGCGACAGGGGATAGGCAGCCCCAGCATTTT
CASSGATGDRQPQHF
>TRBJ2-1|-|TRBD2|TRBV7-8
TGTGCCACCTTAATCTCCGGGCCTAGCGGCTACAATGAGCAGTTCTTC
CATLISGPSGYNEQFF
>TRBJ2-5|-|TRBD1|TRBV7-3
TGTGCCAGCAGGAACCACGCCTCCGGGACAGAAGAGACCCAGTACTTC
CASRNHASGTEETQYF
>TRBJ2-5|few|-|TRBV19
TGTGCCAGTAGTACCCAGGGCGCAGAGACCCAGTACTTC
CASSTQGAETQYF
>TRBJ1-3|-|-|TRBV19
TGTGCCAGTACCCTCGCCGGGACCTCTGGAAACACCATATATTTT
CASTLAGTSGNTIYF
>TRBJ2-7|-|-|TRBV27
TGTGCCAGCAGGCCCGACAGTCTGAGCTCCTACGAGCAGTACTTC
CASRPDSLSSYEQYF
>TRBJ1-1|-|-|TRBV20-1
TGCAGTGCTAGAGATTTGATAGGGTACACTGAAGCTTTCTTT
CSARDLIGYTEAFF
>TRBJ1-1|-|TRBD1|TRBV9
TGTGCCAGCAGCGTAGGGGGACAGGGGCGAGGGGACACTGAAGCTTTCTTT
CASSVGGQGRGDTEAFF
>TRBJ2-7|-|TRBD2|TRBV6-5
TGTGCCAGCACTCCACTAGCGAGTTCGGGGGAGCAGTACTTC
CASTPLASSGEQYF